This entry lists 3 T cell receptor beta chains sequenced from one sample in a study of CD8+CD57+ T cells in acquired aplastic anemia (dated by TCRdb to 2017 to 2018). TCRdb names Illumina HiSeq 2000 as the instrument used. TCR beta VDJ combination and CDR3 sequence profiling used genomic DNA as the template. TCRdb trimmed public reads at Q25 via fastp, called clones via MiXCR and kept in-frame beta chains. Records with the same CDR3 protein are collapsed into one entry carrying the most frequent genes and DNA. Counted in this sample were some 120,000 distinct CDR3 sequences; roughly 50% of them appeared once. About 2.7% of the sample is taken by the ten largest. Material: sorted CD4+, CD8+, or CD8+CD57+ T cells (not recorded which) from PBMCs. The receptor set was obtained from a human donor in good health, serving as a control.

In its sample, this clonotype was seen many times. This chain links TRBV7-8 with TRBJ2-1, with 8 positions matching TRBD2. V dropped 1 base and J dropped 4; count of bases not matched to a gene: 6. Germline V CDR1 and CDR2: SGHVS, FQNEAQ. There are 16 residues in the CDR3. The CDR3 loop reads CASSLVGSGVYNEQFF. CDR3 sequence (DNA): TGTGCCAGCAGCTTAGTAGGTAGCGGGGTTTACAATGAGCAGTTCTTC.

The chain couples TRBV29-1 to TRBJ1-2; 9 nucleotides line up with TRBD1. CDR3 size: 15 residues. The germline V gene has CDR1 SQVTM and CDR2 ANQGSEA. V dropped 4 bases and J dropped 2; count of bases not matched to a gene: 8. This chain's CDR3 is CSVAKRGTGNYGYTF. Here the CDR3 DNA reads TGCAGCGTTGCCAAACGAGGGACAGGGAACTATGGCTACACCTTC.

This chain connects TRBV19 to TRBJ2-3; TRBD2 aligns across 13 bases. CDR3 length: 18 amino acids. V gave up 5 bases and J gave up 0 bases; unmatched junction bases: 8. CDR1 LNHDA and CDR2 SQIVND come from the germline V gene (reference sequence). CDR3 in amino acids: CASSPSGTSGASTDTQYF. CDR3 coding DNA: TGTGCCAGTAGTCCCTCCGGGACTAGCGGGGCTAGCACAGATACGCAGTATTTT.